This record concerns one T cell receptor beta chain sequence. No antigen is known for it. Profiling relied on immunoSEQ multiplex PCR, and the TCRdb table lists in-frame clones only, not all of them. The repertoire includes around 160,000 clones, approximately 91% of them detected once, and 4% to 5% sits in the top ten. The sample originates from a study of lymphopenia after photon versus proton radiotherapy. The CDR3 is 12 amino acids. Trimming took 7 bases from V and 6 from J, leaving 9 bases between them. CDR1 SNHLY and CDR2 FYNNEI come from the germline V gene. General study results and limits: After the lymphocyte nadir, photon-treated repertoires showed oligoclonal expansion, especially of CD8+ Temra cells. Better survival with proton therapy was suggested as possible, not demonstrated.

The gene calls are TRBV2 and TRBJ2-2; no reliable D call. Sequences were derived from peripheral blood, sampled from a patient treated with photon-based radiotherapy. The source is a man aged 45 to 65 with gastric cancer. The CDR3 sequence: CASKGYSGELFF. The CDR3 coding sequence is TGTGCCAGCAAGGGATACTCCGGGGAGCTGTTTTTT.